Listed below are T cell receptor beta chains from one sample, sequenced in a study of blood T cell repertoires in COVID-19. Measured with immunoSEQ multiplex PCR; TCRdb has only the in-frame clones, and not every one. The sample has 18,000 or so clones, around 82% seen once. Specimen: peripheral blood. The receptors come from a middle-aged man with active or convalescent COVID-19. The CDR3 runs from the conserved cysteine through the conserved F or W. Each record gives: clone size, D gene, J gene, V gene, CDR3 protein, CDR3 DNA. A D gene is named only where the DNA matches it firmly. Size tells how often a clone was seen (once, few, many) or the class of an expanded clone, and some rows leave it out.

>-|-|TRBJ1-1|TRBV3-1/TRBV3-2
CASSSYVGWAF
TGTGCCAGCAGCAGCTACGTGGGCTGGGCCTTT
>few|-|TRBJ2-7|TRBV5-8
CASRQSSYEQYF
TGTGCCAGCAGACAGAGCTCCTACGAGCAGTACTTC
>-|TRBD1|TRBJ1-2|TRBV18
CASSPPTGTYGYTF
TGTGCCAGCTCACCACCGACAGGGACCTATGGCTACACCTTC
>-|-|TRBJ1-5|TRBV7-9
CASSPSGGGSQPQHF
TGTGCCAGCAGCCCTTCGGGGGGCGGGAGTCAGCCCCAGCATTTT
>-|TRBD2|TRBJ2-7|TRBV11-2
CASSLVPSGGYEQYF
TGTGCCAGCAGCTTAGTTCCTAGCGGGGGCTACGAGCAGTACTTC
>few|-|TRBJ1-1|TRBV7-9
CASRRQLPGGNTEAFF
TGTGCCAGCAGGAGACAGCTCCCGGGGGGGAACACTGAAGCTTTCTTT
>-|TRBD2|TRBJ2-3|TRBV18
CASSPPGTSGGTTDTQYF
TGTGCCAGCTCACCGCCAGGGACTAGCGGGGGGACCACAGATACGCAGTATTTT
>-|TRBD1|TRBJ2-1|TRBV6-6
CASSQSAWDRVFF
TGTGCCAGCAGCCAGTCTGCCTGGGACAGGGTGTTCTTC
>-|-|TRBJ2-6|TRBV4-2
CASSQDYTRGSGANVLTF
TGTGCCAGCAGCCAAGATTATACGAGGGGGTCTGGGGCCAACGTCCTGACTTTC
>-|-|TRBJ2-7|TRBV5-4
CASTLDRGYEQYF
TGTGCCAGCACCTTGGATAGAGGGTACGAGCAGTACTTC
>-|-|TRBJ2-2|TRBV27
CASSSLWGEEDTGELFF
TGTGCCAGCAGTTCGTTGTGGGGGGAAGAGGACACCGGGGAGCTGTTTTTT
>-|-|TRBJ2-3|TRBV5-5
CASSLAPPVTRVTDTQYF
TGTGCCAGCAGCTTGGCCCCACCGGTAACCCGGGTCACAGATACGCAGTATTTT
>few|-|TRBJ2-1|TRBV7-2
CASSLQGQPYNEQFF
TGTGCCAGCAGCTTACAAGGACAGCCCTACAATGAGCAGTTCTTC
>-|-|TRBJ2-2|TRBV12-3/TRBV12-4
CASSFGAGGELFF
TGTGCCAGCAGTTTTGGTGCCGGCGGGGAGCTGTTTTTT
>-|-|TRBJ1-3|TRBV18
CASSPPGRPLTGNTIYF
TGTGCCAGCTCACCACCCGGGAGACCCCTAACTGGAAACACCATATATTTT
>-|TRBD1|TRBJ1-5|TRBV12-5
CASGLVPGTDYSNQPQHF
TGTGCTAGTGGTTTGGTACCCGGGACAGACTATAGCAATCAGCCCCAGCATTTT
>-|-|TRBJ1-2|TRBV3-1/TRBV3-2
CASRSIRWGDGYTF
TGTGCCAGCAGGAGCATAAGGTGGGGGGATGGCTACACCTTC
>-|-|TRBJ2-7|TRBV5-1
CASSLEIPRPYEQYF
TGCGCCAGCAGCTTGGAAATCCCCAGGCCCTACGAGCAGTACTTC
>medium-sized|-|TRBJ1-1|TRBV10-1
CAIGGVMTEAFF
TGCGCCATTGGAGGGGTTATGACTGAAGCTTTCTTT
>-|TRBD2|TRBJ2-5|TRBV7-2
CASSLFSGQETQYF
TGTGCCAGCAGCTTATTTAGCGGGCAAGAGACCCAGTACTTC
>few|TRBD1|TRBJ2-3|TRBV7-9
CASSSGQGDVTDTQYF
TGTGCCAGCAGCTCGGGTCAGGGGGATGTGACAGATACGCAGTATTTT
>-|TRBD1|TRBJ1-3|TRBV5-1
CASSPDRPGNTIYF
TGCGCCAGCAGCCCGGACAGGCCTGGAAACACCATATATTTT
>few|-|TRBJ1-2|TRBV18
CASSPPSGARGYGYTF
TGTGCCAGCTCACCACCTTCCGGGGCGCGGGGCTATGGCTACACCTTC
>once|-|TRBJ1-6|TRBV6-5
CASRAGSSYNSPLHF
TGTGCCAGCAGAGCCGGTAGCTCCTATAATTCACCCCTCCACTTT
>-|TRBD2|TRBJ2-1|TRBV5-3
CARSHGTSGGYEQFF
TGTGCCAGAAGCCACGGGACTAGCGGAGGGTATGAGCAGTTCTTC
>few|TRBD2|TRBJ2-3|TRBV10-3
CASMLAGVTDTQYF
TGTGCCAGCATGCTAGCGGGGGTCACAGATACGCAGTATTTT
>-|TRBD1|TRBJ2-5|TRBV2
CASSDTGDPQGETQYF
TGTGCCAGCAGTGACACAGGGGACCCCCAGGGAGAGACCCAGTACTTC
>-|-|TRBJ1-3|TRBV7-9
CASSPPPGLSGNTIYF
TGTGCCAGCAGCCCACCCCCGGGGTTGAGTGGAAACACCATATATTTT
>-|TRBD1|TRBJ2-3|TRBV6-5
CASSSRQGGTDTQYF
TGTGCCAGCAGTTCGCGACAGGGAGGCACAGATACGCAGTATTTT
>-|-|TRBJ1-5|TRBV27
CASSPQLVRLSNQPQHF
TGTGCCAGCAGTCCACAGCTCGTCAGGTTGAGCAATCAGCCCCAGCATTTT
>-|-|TRBJ1-2|TRBV6-2/TRBV6-3
CASSRARTSYMTEGYTF
TGTGCCAGCAGCCGTGCTCGGACTTCTTACATGACGGAAGGCTACACCTTC
>-|TRBD1|TRBJ1-4|TRBV12-3/TRBV12-4
CAIRLQGGEKLFF
TGTGCCATCAGACTTCAGGGGGGTGAAAAACTGTTTTTT
>-|-|TRBJ2-5|TRBV3-1/TRBV3-2
CASSQHLGGEIQYF
TGTGCCAGCAGCCAGCACCTAGGGGGAGAGATCCAGTACTTC
>-|-|TRBJ1-1|TRBV6-6
CAAGQGAFF
TGTGCAGCGGGGCAGGGAGCTTTCTTT
>-|TRBD1|TRBJ1-4|TRBV11-1
CASSIQTGGAGEKLFF
TGTGCCAGCAGCATTCAAACAGGGGGCGCAGGAGAAAAACTGTTTTTT